This is a list of T cell receptor beta chains from one sample in a study of cytomegalovirus exposure and HLA in healthy donors. Clones were read by immunoSEQ multiplex PCR, and TCRdb kept only the in-frame ones, dropping some. This repertoire shows about 120,000 clones, 75% to 90% found once; its top ten account for 7.5% to 10%. Sequenced material: PBMCs. All receptors derive from a female donor in good health and CMV-seropositive. CDR3s include the opening cysteine and the closing phenylalanine or tryptophan. The D gene is left open where the match is weak. Clone size is given for some rows only: seen once, a few or many times, or a class if the clone is expanded.

d_gene	j_gene	v_gene	abundance	CDR3aa	CDR3nt
TRBD1	TRBJ1-5	TRBV25-1	NA	CASSESTPGGGNQPQHF	TGTGCCAGCAGTGAATCAACCCCAGGGGGCGGCAATCAGCCCCAGCATTTT
NA	TRBJ1-4	TRBV6-1	NA	CASSEGATNEKLFF	TGTGCCAGCAGTGAGGGAGCAACTAATGAAAAACTGTTTTTT
TRBD1	TRBJ1-2	TRBV6-1	NA	CASSKQGDYGYTF	TGTGCCAGCAGTAAACAGGGGGACTATGGCTACACCTTC
NA	TRBJ2-7	TRBV30	NA	CAWSRQAAYEQYF	TGTGCCTGGAGTAGACAGGCCGCCTACGAGCAGTACTTC
TRBD2	TRBJ2-5	TRBV6-1	NA	CASSGVLLAGGGETQYF	TGTGCCAGCAGTGGGGTGTTACTAGCGGGGGGTGGCGAGACCCAGTACTTC
NA	TRBJ2-1	TRBV18	once	CASSPQGTYNEQFF	TGTGCCAGCTCACCCCAGGGGACCTACAATGAGCAGTTCTTC
NA	TRBJ1-2	TRBV6-5	NA	CASSSTLGGLNGYTF	TGTGCCAGCAGTTCCACCCTCGGGGGATTGAATGGCTACACCTTC
NA	TRBJ1-1	TRBV7-2	NA	CASSLTGPNTEAFF	TGTGCCAGCAGCTTAACAGGCCCGAACACTGAAGCTTTCTTT
TRBD1	TRBJ2-7	TRBV10-3	NA	CAISEGQGGEQYF	TGTGCCATCAGTGAGGGACAGGGGGGTGAGCAGTACTTC
TRBD1	TRBJ2-3	TRBV10-1	NA	CASSERDRVTYSTDTQYF	TGCGCCAGCAGTGAGAGAGACAGGGTAACTTATAGCACAGATACGCAGTATTTT
NA	TRBJ1-4	TRBV4-1	NA	CASSQDQGQNEKLFF	TGCGCCAGCAGCCAAGATCAGGGCCAGAATGAAAAACTGTTTTTT
NA	TRBJ1-5	TRBV2	NA	CASKQGEIYNQPQHF	TGTGCCAGCAAACAGGGTGAAATTTACAATCAGCCCCAGCATTTT
TRBD1	TRBJ1-5	TRBV2	few	CASSGTGGAGNQPQHF	TGTGCCAGCAGTGGCACAGGGGGCGCTGGCAATCAGCCCCAGCATTTT